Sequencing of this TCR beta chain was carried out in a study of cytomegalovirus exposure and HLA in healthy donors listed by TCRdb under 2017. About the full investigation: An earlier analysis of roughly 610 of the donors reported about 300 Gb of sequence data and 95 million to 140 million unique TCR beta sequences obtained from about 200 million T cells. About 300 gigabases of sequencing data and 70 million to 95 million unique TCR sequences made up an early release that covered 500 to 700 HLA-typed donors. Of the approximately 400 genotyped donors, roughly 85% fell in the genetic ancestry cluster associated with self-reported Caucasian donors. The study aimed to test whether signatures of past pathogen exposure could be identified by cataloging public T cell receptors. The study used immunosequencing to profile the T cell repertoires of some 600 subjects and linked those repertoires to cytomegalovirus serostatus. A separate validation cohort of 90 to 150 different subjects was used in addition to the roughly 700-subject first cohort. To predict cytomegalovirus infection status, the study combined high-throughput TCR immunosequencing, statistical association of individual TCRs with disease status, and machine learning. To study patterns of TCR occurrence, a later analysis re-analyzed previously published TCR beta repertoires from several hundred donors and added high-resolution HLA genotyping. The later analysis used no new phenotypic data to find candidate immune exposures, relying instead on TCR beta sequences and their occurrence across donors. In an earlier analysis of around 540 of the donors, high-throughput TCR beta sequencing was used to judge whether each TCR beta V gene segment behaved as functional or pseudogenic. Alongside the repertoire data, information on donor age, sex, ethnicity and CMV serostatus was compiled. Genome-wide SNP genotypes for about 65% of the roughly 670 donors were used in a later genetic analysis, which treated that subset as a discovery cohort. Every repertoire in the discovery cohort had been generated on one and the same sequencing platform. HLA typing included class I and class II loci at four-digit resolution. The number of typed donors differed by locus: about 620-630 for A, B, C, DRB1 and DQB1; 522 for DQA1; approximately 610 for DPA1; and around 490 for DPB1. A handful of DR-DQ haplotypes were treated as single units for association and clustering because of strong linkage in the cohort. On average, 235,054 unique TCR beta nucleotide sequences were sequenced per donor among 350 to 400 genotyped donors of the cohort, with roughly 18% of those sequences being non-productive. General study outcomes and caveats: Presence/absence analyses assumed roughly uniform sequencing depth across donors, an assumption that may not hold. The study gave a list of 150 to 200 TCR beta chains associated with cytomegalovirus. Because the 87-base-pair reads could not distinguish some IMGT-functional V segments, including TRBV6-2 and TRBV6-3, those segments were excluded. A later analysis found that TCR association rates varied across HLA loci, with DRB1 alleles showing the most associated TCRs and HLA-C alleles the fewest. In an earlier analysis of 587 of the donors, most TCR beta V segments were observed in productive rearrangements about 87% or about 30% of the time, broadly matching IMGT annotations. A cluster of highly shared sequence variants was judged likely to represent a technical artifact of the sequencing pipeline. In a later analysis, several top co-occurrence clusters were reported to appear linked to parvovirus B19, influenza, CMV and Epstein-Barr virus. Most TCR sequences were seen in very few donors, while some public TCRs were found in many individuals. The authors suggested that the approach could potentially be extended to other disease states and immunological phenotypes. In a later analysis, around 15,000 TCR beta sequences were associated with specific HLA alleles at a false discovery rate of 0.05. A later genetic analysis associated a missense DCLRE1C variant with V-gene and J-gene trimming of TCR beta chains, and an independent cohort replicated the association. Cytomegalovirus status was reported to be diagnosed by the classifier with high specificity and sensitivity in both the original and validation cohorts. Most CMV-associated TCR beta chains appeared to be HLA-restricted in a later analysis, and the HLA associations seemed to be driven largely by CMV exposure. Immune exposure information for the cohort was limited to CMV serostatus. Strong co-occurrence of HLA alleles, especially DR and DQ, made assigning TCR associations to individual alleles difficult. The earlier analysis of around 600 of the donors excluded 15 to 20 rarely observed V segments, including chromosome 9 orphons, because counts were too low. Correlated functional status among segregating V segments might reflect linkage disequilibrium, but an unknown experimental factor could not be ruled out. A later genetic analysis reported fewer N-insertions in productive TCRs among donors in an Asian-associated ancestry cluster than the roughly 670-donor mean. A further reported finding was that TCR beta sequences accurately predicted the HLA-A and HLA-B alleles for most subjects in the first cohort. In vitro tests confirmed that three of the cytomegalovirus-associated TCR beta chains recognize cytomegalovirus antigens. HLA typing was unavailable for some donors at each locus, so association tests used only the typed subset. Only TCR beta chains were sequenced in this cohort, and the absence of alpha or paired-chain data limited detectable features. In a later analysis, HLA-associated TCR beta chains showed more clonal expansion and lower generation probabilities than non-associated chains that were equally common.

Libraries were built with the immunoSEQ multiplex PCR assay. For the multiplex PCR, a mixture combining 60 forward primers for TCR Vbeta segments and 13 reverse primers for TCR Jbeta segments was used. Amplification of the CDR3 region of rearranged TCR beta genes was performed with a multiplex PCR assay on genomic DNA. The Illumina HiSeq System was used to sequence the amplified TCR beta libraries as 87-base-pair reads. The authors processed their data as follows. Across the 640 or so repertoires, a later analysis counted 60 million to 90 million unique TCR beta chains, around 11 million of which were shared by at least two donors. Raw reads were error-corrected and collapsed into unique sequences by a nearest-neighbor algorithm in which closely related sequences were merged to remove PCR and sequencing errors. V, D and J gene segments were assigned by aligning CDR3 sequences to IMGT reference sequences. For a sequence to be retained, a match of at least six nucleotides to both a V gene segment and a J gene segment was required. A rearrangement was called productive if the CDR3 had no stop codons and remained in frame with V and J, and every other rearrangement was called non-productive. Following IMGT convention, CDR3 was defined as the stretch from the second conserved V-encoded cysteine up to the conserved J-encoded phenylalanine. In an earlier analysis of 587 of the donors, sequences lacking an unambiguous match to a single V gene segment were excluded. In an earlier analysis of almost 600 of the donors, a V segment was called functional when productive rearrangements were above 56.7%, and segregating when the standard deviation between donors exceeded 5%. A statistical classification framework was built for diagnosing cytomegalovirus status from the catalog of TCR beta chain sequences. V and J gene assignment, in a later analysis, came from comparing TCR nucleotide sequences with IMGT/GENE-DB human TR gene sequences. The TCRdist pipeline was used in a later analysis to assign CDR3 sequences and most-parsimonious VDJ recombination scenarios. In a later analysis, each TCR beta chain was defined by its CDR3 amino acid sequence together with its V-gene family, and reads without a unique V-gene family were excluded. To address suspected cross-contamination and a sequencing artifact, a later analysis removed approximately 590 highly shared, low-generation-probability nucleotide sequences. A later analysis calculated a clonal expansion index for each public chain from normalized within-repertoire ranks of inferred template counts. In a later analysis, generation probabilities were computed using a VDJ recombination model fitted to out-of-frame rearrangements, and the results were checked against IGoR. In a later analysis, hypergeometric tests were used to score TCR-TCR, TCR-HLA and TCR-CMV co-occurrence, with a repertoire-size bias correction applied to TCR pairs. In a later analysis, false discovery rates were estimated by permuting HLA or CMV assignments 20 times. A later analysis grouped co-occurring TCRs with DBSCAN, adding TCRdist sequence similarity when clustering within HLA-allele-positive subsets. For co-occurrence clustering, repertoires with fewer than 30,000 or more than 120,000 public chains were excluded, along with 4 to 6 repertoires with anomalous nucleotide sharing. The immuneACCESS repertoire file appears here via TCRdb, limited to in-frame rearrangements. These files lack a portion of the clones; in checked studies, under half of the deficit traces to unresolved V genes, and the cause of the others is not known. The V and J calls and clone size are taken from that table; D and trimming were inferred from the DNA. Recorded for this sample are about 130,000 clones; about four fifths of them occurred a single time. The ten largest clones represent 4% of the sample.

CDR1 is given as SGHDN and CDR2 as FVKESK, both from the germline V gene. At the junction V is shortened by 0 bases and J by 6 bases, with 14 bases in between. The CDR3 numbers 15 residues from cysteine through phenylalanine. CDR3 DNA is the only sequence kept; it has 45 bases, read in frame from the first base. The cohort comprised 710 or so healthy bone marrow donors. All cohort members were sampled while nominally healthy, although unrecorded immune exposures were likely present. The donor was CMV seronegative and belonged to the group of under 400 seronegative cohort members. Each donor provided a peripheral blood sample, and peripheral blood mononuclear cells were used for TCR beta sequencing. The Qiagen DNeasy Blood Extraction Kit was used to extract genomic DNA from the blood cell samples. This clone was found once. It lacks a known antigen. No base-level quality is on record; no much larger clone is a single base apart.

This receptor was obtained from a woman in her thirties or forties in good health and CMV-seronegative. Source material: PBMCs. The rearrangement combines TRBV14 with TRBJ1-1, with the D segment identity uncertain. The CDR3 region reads CASSQEFLRVSEAFF. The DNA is TGTGCCAGCAGCCAAGAATTTTTGCGGGTTTCTGAAGCTTTCTTT.